The 25 T cell receptor beta chains in this list originate from one sample, sequenced in a study of T cell responses to AZD1222 COVID-19 vaccine. This table comes from immunoSEQ multiplex PCR, and its TCRdb copy is limited to in-frame clones, with some not included. The table has about 59,000 clones, nearly 90% seen once; the top ten hold roughly 6.1%. Here the sequenced sample was peripheral blood, taken 28 days after the second AZD1222 dose. The receptors here all came from an adult who received the AZD1222 COVID-19 vaccine.

This chain links TRBV19 with TRBJ2-4; no reliable D call. This CDR3 has 12 amino acids. V lost 5 bases, J lost 1 base, and 3 bases lay in between. From germline, CDR1 is LNHDA and CDR2 SQIVND (reference sequence). The CDR3 loop is CASSVAKNIQYF. CDR3 DNA: TGTGCCAGTAGTGTCGCCAAAAACATTCAGTACTTC. The full variable domain, with the rest looked up from reference TRBV19 and TRBJ2-4, is DGGITQSPKYLFRKEGQNVTLSCEQNLNHDAMYWYRQDPGQGLRLIYYSQIVNDFQKGDIAEGYSVSREKKESFPLTVTSAQKNPTAFYLCASSVAKNIQYFGAGTRLSVL.

The V call is TRBV3-1 (or the pseudogene TRBV3-2), the J call TRBJ1-1; D is uncertain. The CDR3 runs to 13 residues. Looked up from germline, CDR1 is LGHDT and CDR2 is YNNKEL (reference sequence). The germline V and J ends were trimmed by 1 base and 4 bases, with 7 bases remaining between them. In DNA, the CDR3 is TGTGCCAGCAGCCAAGGGGATACCACTGAAGCTTTCTTT. It yields the protein CASSQGDTTEAFF.

CDR3 in DNA: TGTGCCAGCTCACCAATTGACTCCCGTGACGGGGAGCTGTTTTTT. Protein: CASSPIDSRDGELFF. The chain has TRBV18 and TRBJ2-2; D is uncertain. Trimming removed 2 bases from V and 7 bases from J, with 14 bases in between. The CDR3 consists of 15 residues. CDR1 and CDR2 from the germline V gene are KGHSH and LQKENI. The variable domain in full, completed from reference TRBV18 and TRBJ2-2, reads NAGVMQNPRHLVRRRGQEARLRCSPMKGHSHVYWYRQLPEEGLKFMVYLQKENIIDESGMPKERFSAEFPKEGPSILRIQQVVRGDSAAYFCASSPIDSRDGELFFGEGSRLTVL.

This clone was detected a few times. The chain combines TRBV6-1 with TRBJ1-2, with D maybe TRBD1 (5 bases). CDR1 and CDR2 (germline): MNHNS, SASEGT. The CDR3 is 15 residues long. Trimming shortened V by 2 bases and J by 4 bases, and 14 bases separated the two germline ends. The CDR3 loop is CASSEIRTPVYGYTF. In DNA form, the CDR3 reads TGTGCCAGCAGTGAAATTCGGACACCTGTCTATGGCTACACCTTC.

The gene calls are TRBV7-3 and TRBJ1-6; D remains ambiguous. The CDR3 runs to 12 residues. V was shortened by 5 bases and J by 4 bases, with 3 bases between the two germline ends. Germline CDR1 reads SGHTA; CDR2 reads FQGTGA. CDR3 region: CASSLYNSPLHF. The CDR3 DNA follows: TGTGCCAGCAGCCTATATAATTCACCCCTCCACTTT.

V usage is TRBV15 and J usage is TRBJ1-4; D might be TRBD1 (6 bases). The V gene lost 7 bases and the J gene lost 6 bases, with 18 bases spanning the gap. CDR3 size: 15 residues. Germline V lookup: CDR1 LNHNV, CDR2 YYDKDF (reference sequence). The DNA for the CDR3 is TGTGCCACCACCCCTTTCGGACAGAGGGATGAAAAACTGTTTTTT. Translation: CATTPFGQRDEKLFF.

The chain uses TRBV4-1 and TRBJ1-3; unclear D gene. V lost 4 bases, J lost 0 bases, and 10 bases lay in between. The CDR3 is 15 amino acids. Germline CDR1 MGHRA, CDR2 YSYEKL. CDR3 residues: CASSPGINSGNTIYF. Here the CDR3 DNA reads TGCGCCAGCAGCCCCGGGATCAACTCTGGAAACACCATATATTTT.

The chain recombines TRBV19 with TRBJ2-7, with 8 nucleotides matching TRBD1. CDR3 size: 14 residues. Germline CDR1 reads LNHDA; CDR2 reads SQIVND (reference sequence). V was pared by 5 bases and J by 0 bases, with 3 bases of the junction left unmatched. The CDR3 region has the DNA TGTGCCAGTAGTCTCCAGGGGGCCTCCTACGAGCAGTACTTC. Protein sequence: CASSLQGASYEQYF.

The genes are TRBV29-1 and TRBJ1-2; D is ambiguous. The CDR3 length is 13 residues. Germline V gives CDR1 SQVTM, CDR2 ANQGSEA. V lost 5 bases, J lost 0 bases, and 10 bases lay in between. The CDR3 reads CSVSSTANYGYTF. The CDR3 DNA reads as TGCAGCGTTTCCAGCACCGCTAACTATGGCTACACCTTC.

The genes are TRBV20-1 and TRBJ1-3; D unresolved. The germline gives CDR1 DFQATT, CDR2 SNEGSKA (reference sequence). V lost 3 bases to trimming and J lost 7 bases, with 13 bases between them. This CDR3 has 13 amino acids. This chain's CDR3 is CSASSGHPNTIYF. In nucleotides, the CDR3 is TGCAGTGCTAGTTCTGGCCACCCCAACACCATATATTTT.

The genes are TRBV29-1 and TRBJ2-7; D is uncertain. The CDR3 length is 11 residues. Germline V lookup: CDR1 SQVTM, CDR2 ANQGSEA. Trimming took off 5 bases at V and 6 bases at J, with 11 bases between the two ends. The CDR3 DNA sequence: TGCAGCGTTAACCTGGGCCTCGAGCAGTACTTC. Amino acids: CSVNLGLEQYF.

The chain is built from TRBV5-1 and TRBJ1-1; tentatively, D is TRBD1 (5 bases). CDR3 size: 16 residues. From germline, CDR1 is SGHRS and CDR2 YFSETQ. V was trimmed by 0 bases and J by 11 bases, leaving 23 bases between them. The CDR3 region has the DNA TGCGCCAGCAGCTTGGGATCGGCGGGGCCGGATAAAGGGGCTTTCTTT. It encodes CASSLGSAGPDKGAFF.

This sequence joins TRBV6-2 or TRBV6-3 and TRBJ1-1; 9 nucleotides match TRBD1. Looked up from germline, CDR1 is MNHEY and CDR2 is SVGEGT. J gave up 6 bases and V 0 bases, and 2 bases lay outside the gene matches. The CDR3 runs to 14 residues. In nucleotides, the CDR3 is TGTGCCAGCAGTTACTCTGGACAGGGGTCTGAAGCTTTCTTT. Translating gives CASSYSGQGSEAFF.

The J gene is TRBJ1-6, the V gene TRBV30; D gene ambiguous. The germline V gene encodes CDR1 GTSNPN and CDR2 SVGIG (reference sequence). Trimming stripped 2 bases from V and 7 bases from J, with 3 bases between. The CDR3 length is 11 residues. The CDR3 DNA reads TGTGCCTGGAGTCGGAATTCACCCCTCCACTTT. Its protein product is CAWSRNSPLHF. Using reference TRBV30 and TRBJ1-6 for the parts outside the CDR3, the full variable domain is SQTIHQWPATLVQPVGSPLSLECTVEGTSNPNLYWYRQAAGRGLQLLFYSVGIGQISSEVPQNLSASRPQDRQFILSSKKLLLSDSGFYLCAWSRNSPLHFGNGTRLTVT.

For the CDR3, the DNA is TGTGCCAGCAGTTACTCACGTCTGCTTAACAATCAGCCCCAGCATTTT. Translated, it gives CASSYSRLLNNQPQHF. The chain is built from TRBV6-2 or TRBV6-3 and TRBJ1-5; D remains unclear. Trimming took off 0 bases at V and 3 bases at J, with 12 bases between the two ends. The CDR3 has 16 amino acids. Germline CDR1 MNHEY, CDR2 SVGEGT.

The gene calls are TRBV11-3 and TRBJ1-1; D gene unclear. CDR1 SGHNT and CDR2 YENEEA come from the germline V gene. V lost 2 bases to trimming and J lost 1 base, with 5 bases between them. The CDR3 is 13 amino acids. The CDR3 spells CASSLFENTEAFF. The CDR3 bases are TGTGCCAGCAGCTTATTCGAGAACACTGAAGCTTTCTTT. The variable domain in full, with the rest retrieved from reference TRBV11-3 and TRBJ1-1, is EAGVVQSPRYKIIEKKQPVAFWCNPISGHNTLYWYLQNLGQGPELLIRYENEEAVDDSQLPKDRFSAERLKGVDSTLKIQPAELGDSAVYLCASSLFENTEAFFGQGTRLTVV.

The chain links TRBV9 to TRBJ1-3; D may be TRBD1 (5 bases). The CDR3 runs 15 residues. The V end was cut by 4 bases, the J end by 0 bases, with 11 bases between. In germline, CDR1 is SGDLS, CDR2 YYNGEE. This CDR3 is CASSPQQASGNTIYF. As DNA, the CDR3 is TGTGCCAGCAGCCCCCAACAGGCCTCTGGAAACACCATATATTTT.

The chain employs TRBV2 and TRBJ1-6; weak D call: TRBD1 (5 bases). The CDR3 length is 14 residues. Per the germline V gene, CDR1 is SNHLY and CDR2 is FYNNEI. Trimming took off 6 bases at V and 6 bases at J, with 12 bases between the two ends. This CDR3 reads CASRKGLSNSPLHF. The CDR3 DNA is TGTGCCAGCAGGAAGGGACTGAGTAATTCACCCCTCCACTTT.

The chain links TRBV4-1 to TRBJ1-3; weak D call: TRBD1 (5 bases). Germline V CDR1 and CDR2: MGHRA, YSYEKL. The CDR3 is 16 residues long. The ends were cut back, 5 bases at V and 0 bases at J, with 14 bases in the middle. The CDR3 DNA reads as TGCGCCAGCAGCAATCCGGGACGGCCCTCTGGAAACACCATATATTTT. Residues: CASSNPGRPSGNTIYF.

The chain recombines TRBV7-8 with TRBJ2-7; 9 bases align to TRBD1. The CDR3 length is 13 residues. V was clipped by 10 bases and J by 5 bases; unmatched bases: 9. Germline V CDR1 and CDR2: SGHVS, FQNEAQ. The CDR3 coding sequence is TGTGCCAAGGGGGGACAGGGAGCGGACGAGCAGTACTTC. Its protein product is CAKGGQGADEQYF.

This clone was detected only once. This chain links TRBV5-1 with TRBJ2-7; 8 nucleotides agree with TRBD2. Trimming removed 0 bases from V and 5 bases from J; junction bases left unmatched: 4. The CDR3 covers 14 residues. CDR1 and CDR2 (germline): SGHRS, YFSETQ. The CDR3 bases are TGCGCCAGCAGCTTGGACCTAGCGGGTAACGAGCAGTACTTC. Translation: CASSLDLAGNEQYF.

The chain couples TRBV7-2 to TRBJ1-1; D perhaps matches TRBD1 (5 bases). Germline assignment: CDR1 SGHTA and CDR2 FQGNSA. The germline V and J ends were trimmed by 4 bases and 4 bases, with 13 bases remaining between them. This CDR3 is built from 14 residues. In DNA, the CDR3 is TGTGCCAGCAGCTCCTCAGACAGCGGCACTGAAGCTTTCTTT. Translated, it gives CASSSSDSGTEAFF.

The chain has TRBV10-2 and TRBJ2-2; the match to TRBD2 covers 13 bases. This CDR3 contains 14 residues. Germline CDR1 is WSHSY and CDR2 is SAAADI. Trimming took 10 bases from V and 6 from J; bases not matched to a gene: 5. CDR3 sequence reads: CAILAGGRSGELFF. Written as DNA, the CDR3 is TGCGCCATACTAGCGGGGGGGCGATCCGGGGAGCTGTTTTTT.

The chain combines TRBV9 with TRBJ2-5; no definite D call. V lost 0 bases and J lost 3, with 3 bases in between. The germline gives CDR1 SGDLS, CDR2 YYNGEE. The CDR3 spans 12 residues. The CDR3, as DNA: TGTGCCAGCAGCGTAGCTGAAGAGACCCAGTACTTC. It translates to CASSVAEETQYF.

The J gene is TRBJ1-2, the V gene TRBV27; a possible D gene is TRBD1 (5 bases). CDR1 is MNHEY and CDR2 is SMNVEV in the germline V gene (reference sequence). This CDR3 is 13 amino acids long. V lost 4 bases to trimming and J lost 4 bases, with 10 bases between them. The CDR3 DNA follows: TGTGCCAGCAGTTCCTCAGGGAGCTATGGCTACACCTTC. This gives the protein CASSSSGSYGYTF.